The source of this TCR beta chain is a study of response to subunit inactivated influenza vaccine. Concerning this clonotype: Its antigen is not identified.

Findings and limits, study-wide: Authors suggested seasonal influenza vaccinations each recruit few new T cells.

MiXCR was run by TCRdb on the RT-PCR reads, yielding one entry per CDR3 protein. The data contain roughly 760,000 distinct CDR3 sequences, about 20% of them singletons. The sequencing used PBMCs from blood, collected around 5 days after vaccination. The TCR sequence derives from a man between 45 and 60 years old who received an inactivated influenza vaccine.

The CDR3 DNA reads TGTGCCAGCAGTTACATCGGTCGAACCGGGGAGCTGTTTTTT. Translated, it gives CASSYIGRTGELFF. The chain joins TRBV6-5 to TRBJ2-2; D remains ambiguous. The CDR3 is 14 amino acids. CDR1 and CDR2 (germline): MNHEY, SVGAGI. V was clipped by 2 bases and J by 5 bases, with 9 bases between them.